This is a list of T cell receptor beta chains from one sample in a study of graft-versus-host responses after intestinal transplantation. TCRdb's table, derived via immunoSEQ multiplex PCR, lists solely in-frame clones and lacks some. The sample consists of over 40,000 clones, roughly 95% of them appearing once. Their antigen targets remain unknown. Specimen: unstimulated CD8+ T cells sorted from spleen or lymph node cells, collected before transplant. Source of these receptors: a human donor who was the organ donor for an intestinal transplant. CDR3s include the opening cysteine and the closing phenylalanine or tryptophan. A D gene is named only where the DNA matches it firmly. Not all rows give a size; the values are once, few, many and, for expanded clones, a class.

>TRBJ2-5|TRBD1|TRBV11-3|.
CASSDRGREETQYF
TGTGCCAGCAGCGACAGGGGGCGAGAGGAGACCCAGTACTTC
>TRBJ1-3|.|TRBV7-9|.
CASSLLLTIYF
TGTGCCAGCAGCTTGTTGCTCACCATATATTTT
>TRBJ1-2|.|TRBV27|.
CASSSHVDGYTF
TGTGCCAGCAGTTCCCACGTGGACGGCTACACCTTC
>TRBJ1-4|.|TRBV4-3|.
CASSQDFAGHNEKLFF
TGCGCCAGCAGCCAAGATTTTGCGGGCCATAATGAAAAACTGTTTTTT
>TRBJ1-6|.|TRBV5-6|.
CASSWGSSPLHF
TGTGCCAGCAGCTGGGGGTCTTCACCCCTCCACTTT
>TRBJ2-7|.|TRBV6-1|.
CASRVFRGEDYEQYF
TGTGCCAGCAGAGTTTTTAGAGGGGAGGATTACGAGCAGTACTTC
>TRBJ1-1|.|TRBV4-3|.
CASSQVVAGTEAFF
TGCGCCAGCAGCCAAGTAGTTGCGGGCACTGAAGCTTTCTTT
>TRBJ2-1|.|TRBV27|.
CASSLVFSYNEQFF
TGTGCCAGCAGTTTAGTGTTTTCCTACAATGAGCAGTTCTTC
>TRBJ2-5|TRBD1|TRBV10-3|once
CAVAGTGHETQYF
TGTGCCGTCGCCGGGACAGGGCACGAGACCCAGTACTTC
>TRBJ2-7|TRBD2|TRBV29-1|.
CSVETASGGRYEQYF
TGCAGCGTTGAAACGGCTAGCGGGGGGAGGTACGAGCAGTACTTC
>TRBJ1-6|.|TRBV4-3|.
CASSQDKGEGSPLHF
TGCGCCAGCAGCCAAGATAAGGGTGAGGGTTCACCCCTCCACTTT
>TRBJ2-5|.|TRBV28|.
CASSGTGEIQETQYF
TGTGCCAGCAGCGGGACTGGGGAGATCCAAGAGACCCAGTACTTC
>TRBJ2-7|.|TRBV19|.
CASSTWGNGNEQYF
TGTGCCAGTAGTACCTGGGGCAACGGTAACGAGCAGTACTTC
>TRBJ2-1|TRBD2|TRBV13|.
CASSPGLAGQIIYNEQFF
TGTGCCAGCAGCCCGGGACTAGCGGGGCAAATCATCTACAATGAGCAGTTCTTC
>TRBJ2-1|.|TRBV18|.
CASSPPAGGRSYSYNEQFF
TGTGCCAGCTCACCACCTGCTGGGGGCCGATCCTATTCCTACAATGAGCAGTTCTTC
>TRBJ2-1|.|TRBV11-3|.
CASSLAGPYNEQFF
TGTGCCAGCAGCTTAGCGGGACCTTACAATGAGCAGTTCTTC
>TRBJ2-2|TRBD2|TRBV7-8|once
CASRRSGGTFTGELFF
TGTGCCAGCAGGCGTAGCGGGGGGACATTCACCGGGGAGCTGTTTTTT
>TRBJ2-5|TRBD2|TRBV4-2|.
CASSHRGLAGGSQETQYF
TGTGCCAGCAGCCATAGGGGACTAGCGGGGGGCTCCCAAGAGACCCAGTACTTC
>TRBJ1-6|.|TRBV27|.
CASSSIPGAPLHF
TGTGCCAGCAGTTCTATCCCGGGAGCACCCCTCCACTTT
>TRBJ2-7|.|TRBV10-3|few
CAISEGFAGKTAYEQYF
TGTGCCATCAGTGAGGGCTTTGCGGGTAAAACGGCCTACGAGCAGTACTTC
>TRBJ1-1|.|TRBV11-2|once
CASSLAPTEAFF
TGTGCCAGCAGCTTAGCTCCCACTGAAGCTTTCTTT
>TRBJ2-1|.|TRBV6-5|.
CASSYDFTSYNEQFF
TGTGCCAGCAGTTACGACTTCACCTCCTACAATGAGCAGTTCTTC